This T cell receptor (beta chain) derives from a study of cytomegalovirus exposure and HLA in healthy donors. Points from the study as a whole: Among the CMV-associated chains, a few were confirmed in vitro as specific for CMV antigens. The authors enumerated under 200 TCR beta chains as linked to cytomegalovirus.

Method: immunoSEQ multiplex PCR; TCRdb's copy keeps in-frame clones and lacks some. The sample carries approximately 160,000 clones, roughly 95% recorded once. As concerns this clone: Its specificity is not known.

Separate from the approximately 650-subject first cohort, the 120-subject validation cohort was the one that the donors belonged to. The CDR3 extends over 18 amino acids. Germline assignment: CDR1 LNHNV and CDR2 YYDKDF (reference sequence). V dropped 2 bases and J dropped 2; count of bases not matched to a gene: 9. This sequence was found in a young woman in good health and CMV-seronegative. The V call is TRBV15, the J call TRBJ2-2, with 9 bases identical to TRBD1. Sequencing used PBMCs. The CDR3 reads CATSRKRSTGGNTGELFF. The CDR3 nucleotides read TGTGCCACCAGCAGAAAACGATCGACAGGGGGTAACACCGGGGAGCTGTTTTTT.